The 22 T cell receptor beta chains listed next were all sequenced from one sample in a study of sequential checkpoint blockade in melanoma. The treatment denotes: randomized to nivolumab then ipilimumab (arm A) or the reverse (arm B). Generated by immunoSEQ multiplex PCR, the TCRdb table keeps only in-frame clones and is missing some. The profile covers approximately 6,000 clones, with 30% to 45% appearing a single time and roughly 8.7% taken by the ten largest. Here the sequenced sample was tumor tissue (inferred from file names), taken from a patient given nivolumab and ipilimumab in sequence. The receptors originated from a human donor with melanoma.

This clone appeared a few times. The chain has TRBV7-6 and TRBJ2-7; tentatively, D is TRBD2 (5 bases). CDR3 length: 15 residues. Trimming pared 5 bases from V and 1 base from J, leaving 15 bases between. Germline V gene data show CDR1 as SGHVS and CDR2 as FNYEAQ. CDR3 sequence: CASSQFDYPSYEQYF. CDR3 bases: TGTGCCAGCAGCCAATTTGACTATCCTTCCTACGAGCAGTACTTC.

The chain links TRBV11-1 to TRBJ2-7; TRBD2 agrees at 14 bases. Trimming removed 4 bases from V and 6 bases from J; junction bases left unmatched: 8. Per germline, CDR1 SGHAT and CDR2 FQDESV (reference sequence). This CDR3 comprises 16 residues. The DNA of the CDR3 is TGTGCCAGCAGCTCGGAACCGGGACTAGCGGGAGTCGAGCAGTACTTC. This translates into CASSSEPGLAGVEQYF.

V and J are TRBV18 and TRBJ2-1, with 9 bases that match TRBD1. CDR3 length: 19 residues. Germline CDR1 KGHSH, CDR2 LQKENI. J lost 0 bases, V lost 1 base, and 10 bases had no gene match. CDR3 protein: CASSPRDRDGYSSYNEQFF. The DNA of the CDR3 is TGTGCCAGCTCACCACGGGACAGGGATGGGTATAGCTCCTACAATGAGCAGTTCTTC.

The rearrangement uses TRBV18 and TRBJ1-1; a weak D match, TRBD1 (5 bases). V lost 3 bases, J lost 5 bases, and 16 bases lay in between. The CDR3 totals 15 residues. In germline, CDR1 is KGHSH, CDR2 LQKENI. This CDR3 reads CASSPPGRSGTEAFF. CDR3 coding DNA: TGTGCCAGCTCACCGCCGGGACGGTCGGGAACTGAAGCTTTCTTT.

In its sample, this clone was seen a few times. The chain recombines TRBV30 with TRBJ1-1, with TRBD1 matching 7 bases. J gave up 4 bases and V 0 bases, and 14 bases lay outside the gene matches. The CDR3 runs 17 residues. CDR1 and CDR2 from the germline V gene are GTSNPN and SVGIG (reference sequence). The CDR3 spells CAWSVNRQGVFRTEAFF. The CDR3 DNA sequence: TGTGCCTGGAGTGTAAATCGGCAGGGGGTTTTTCGCACTGAAGCTTTCTTT.

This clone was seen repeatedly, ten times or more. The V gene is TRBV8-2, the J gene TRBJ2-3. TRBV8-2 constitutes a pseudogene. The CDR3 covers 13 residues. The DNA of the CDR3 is TGTGCCAGCAGTTTTAGCAGGGACCATACGCAGTATTTT. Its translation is CASSFSRDHTQYF.

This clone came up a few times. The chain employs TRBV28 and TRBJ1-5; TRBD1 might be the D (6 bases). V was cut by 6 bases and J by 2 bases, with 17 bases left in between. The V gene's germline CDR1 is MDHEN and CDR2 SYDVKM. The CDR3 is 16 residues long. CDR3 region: CASSYPGASGNQPQHF. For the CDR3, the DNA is TGTGCCAGCAGCTATCCAGGGGCCTCGGGCAATCAGCCCCAGCATTTT.

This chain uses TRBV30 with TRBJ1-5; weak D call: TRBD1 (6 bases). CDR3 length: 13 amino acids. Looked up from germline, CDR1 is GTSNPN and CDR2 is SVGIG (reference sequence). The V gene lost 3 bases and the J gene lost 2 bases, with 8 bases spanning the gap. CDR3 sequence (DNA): TGTGCCTGGAGCCGACAGGGCAATCAGCCCCAGCATTTT. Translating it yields CAWSRQGNQPQHF.

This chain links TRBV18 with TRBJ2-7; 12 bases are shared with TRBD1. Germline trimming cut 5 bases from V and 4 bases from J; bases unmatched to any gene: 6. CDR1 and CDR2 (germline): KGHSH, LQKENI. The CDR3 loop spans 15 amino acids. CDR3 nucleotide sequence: TGTGCCAGCTCAGTAACGGGACAGGGGGCTTACGAGCAGTACTTC. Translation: CASSVTGQGAYEQYF.

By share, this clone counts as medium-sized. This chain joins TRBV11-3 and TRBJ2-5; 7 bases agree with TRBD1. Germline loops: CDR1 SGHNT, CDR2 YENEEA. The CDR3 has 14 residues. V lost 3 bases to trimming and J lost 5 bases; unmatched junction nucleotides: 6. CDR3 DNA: TGTGCCAGCAGCTTTACAGGGGCTGTTGAGACCCAGTACTTC. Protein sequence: CASSFTGAVETQYF.

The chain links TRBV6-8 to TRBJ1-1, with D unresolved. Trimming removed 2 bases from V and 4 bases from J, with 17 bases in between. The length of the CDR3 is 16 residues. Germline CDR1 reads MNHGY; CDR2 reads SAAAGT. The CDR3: CASSYSALTSGTEAFF. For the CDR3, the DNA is TGTGCCAGCAGTTACAGCGCCCTTACGTCGGGCACTGAAGCTTTCTTT.

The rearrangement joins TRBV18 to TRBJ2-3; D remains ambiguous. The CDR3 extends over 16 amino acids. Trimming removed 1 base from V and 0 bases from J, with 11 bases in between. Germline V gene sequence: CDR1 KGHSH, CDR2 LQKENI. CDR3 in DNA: TGTGCCAGCTCACCACGCTCGGATATTAGCACAGATACGCAGTATTTT. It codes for CASSPRSDISTDTQYF.

CDR3 sequence (DNA): TGTGCCTGGAGTGTGAGAAATTTTCCGGGGGTTGAAGCTTTCTTT. Its translation: CAWSVRNFPGVEAFF. The V and J genes are TRBV30 and TRBJ1-1; the D gene is possibly TRBD1 (5 bases). With 0 bases removed from V and 7 bases from J, the gap between germline ends came to 18 bases. The length of the CDR3 is 15 residues. Germline CDR1 GTSNPN, CDR2 SVGIG (reference sequence).

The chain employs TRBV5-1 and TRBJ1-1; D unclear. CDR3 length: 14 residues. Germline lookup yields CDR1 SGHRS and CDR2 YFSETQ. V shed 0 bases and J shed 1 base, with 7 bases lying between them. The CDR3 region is CASSLGQSNTEAFF. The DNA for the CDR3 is TGCGCCAGCAGCTTGGGACAATCGAACACTGAAGCTTTCTTT.

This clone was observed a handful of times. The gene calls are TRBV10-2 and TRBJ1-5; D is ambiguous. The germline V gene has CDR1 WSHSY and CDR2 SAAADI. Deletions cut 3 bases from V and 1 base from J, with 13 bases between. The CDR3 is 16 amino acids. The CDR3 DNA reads TGCGCCAGCAGTGAAATTGGTCGGGGAAGCAATCAGCCCCAGCATTTT. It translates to CASSEIGRGSNQPQHF.

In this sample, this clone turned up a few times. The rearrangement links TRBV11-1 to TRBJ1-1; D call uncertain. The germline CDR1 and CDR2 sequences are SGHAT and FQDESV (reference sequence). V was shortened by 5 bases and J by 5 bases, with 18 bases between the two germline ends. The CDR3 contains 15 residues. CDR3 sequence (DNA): TGTGCCAGCAGCGTCCTCAGGTCCGCGGGGACTGAAGCTTTCTTT. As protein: CASSVLRSAGTEAFF.

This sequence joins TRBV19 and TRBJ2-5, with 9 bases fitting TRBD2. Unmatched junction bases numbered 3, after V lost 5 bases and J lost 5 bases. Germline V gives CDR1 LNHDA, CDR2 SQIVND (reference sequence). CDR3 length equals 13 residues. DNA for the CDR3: TGTGCCAGTAGTGGGACTAGCAGGGAGACCCAGTACTTC. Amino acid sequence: CASSGTSRETQYF. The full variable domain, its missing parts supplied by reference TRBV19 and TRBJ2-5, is DGGITQSPKYLFRKEGQNVTLSCEQNLNHDAMYWYRQDPGQGLRLIYYSQIVNDFQKGDIAEGYSVSREKKESFPLTVTSAQKNPTAFYLCASSGTSRETQYFGPGTRLLVL.

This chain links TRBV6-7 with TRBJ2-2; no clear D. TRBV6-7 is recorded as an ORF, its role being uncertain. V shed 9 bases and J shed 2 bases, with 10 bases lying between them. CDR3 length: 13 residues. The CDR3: CASLDSNTGELFF. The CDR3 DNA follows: TGTGCCAGTTTAGACTCCAACACCGGGGAGCTGTTTTTT.

The chain's CDR3 is CASSRTASSYEQYF. The DNA of the CDR3 is TGTGCCAGCAGTCGTACAGCGAGCTCCTACGAGCAGTACTTC. The J gene is TRBJ2-7, the V gene TRBV6-8; D gene uncertain. CDR1 and CDR2 (germline): MNHGY, SAAAGT. CDR3 length: 14 residues. V was clipped by 5 bases and J by 0 bases, with 11 bases between them.

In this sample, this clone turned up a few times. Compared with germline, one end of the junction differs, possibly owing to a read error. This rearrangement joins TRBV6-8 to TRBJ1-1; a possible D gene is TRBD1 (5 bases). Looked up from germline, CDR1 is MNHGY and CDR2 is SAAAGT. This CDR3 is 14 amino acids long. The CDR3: CAISLRQSNTEAFF. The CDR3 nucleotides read TGTGCCATCAGTCTTCGACAGTCGAACACTGAAGCTTTCTTT.

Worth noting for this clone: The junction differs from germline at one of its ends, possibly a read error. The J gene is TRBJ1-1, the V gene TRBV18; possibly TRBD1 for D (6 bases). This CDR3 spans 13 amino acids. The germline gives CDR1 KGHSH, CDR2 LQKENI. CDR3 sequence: CASSPSAQGNTLF. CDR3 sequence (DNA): TGTGCCAGCTCACCATCGGCACAGGGAAACACCCTTTTT.

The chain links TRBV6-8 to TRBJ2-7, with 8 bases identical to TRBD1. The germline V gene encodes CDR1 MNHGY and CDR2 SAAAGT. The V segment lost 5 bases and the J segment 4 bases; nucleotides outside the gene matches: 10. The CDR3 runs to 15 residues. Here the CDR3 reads CASSLPTGVRYEQYF. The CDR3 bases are TGTGCCAGCAGTCTGCCGACAGGGGTTCGGTACGAGCAGTACTTC.